This entry lists 30 T cell receptor beta chains sequenced from one sample in a study of early T cells in non-severe SARS-CoV-2 infection (dated by TCRdb to about 2021). Receptors were amplified or captured by 5' RACE. Sequencer: NextSeq 500. The public reads were quality trimmed at Q25 with fastp and then assembled into clones with MiXCR by TCRdb, keeping productive beta chains. Records with the same CDR3 protein are collapsed into one entry carrying the most frequent genes and DNA. For this sample the table gives tens of thousands of distinct CDR3 sequences, of which approximately 10% were detected only once. The biggest ten clones account for approximately 4% of the sample. Material: whole blood, obtained at baseline. The receptors stem from an adult who was a healthcare worker with PCR-confirmed SARS-CoV-2 infection or an uninfected control (not recorded which).

The J gene is TRBJ2-1, the V gene TRBV25-1; D unclear. From germline, CDR1 is MGHDK and CDR2 SYGVNS. V lost 7 bases, J lost 8 bases, and 6 bases lay in between. The CDR3 has 10 residues. As DNA, the CDR3 is TGTGCCAGCACCGGCCATGAGCAGTTCTTC. Translating it yields CASTGHEQFF.

This clonotype was counted at least ten times. The chain carries TRBV2 and TRBJ2-7; 7 bases are a match to TRBD2. CDR1 is SNHLY and CDR2 is FYNNEI in the germline V gene. The CDR3 totals 14 residues. Trimming took 5 bases from V and 6 from J; bases not matched to a gene: 10. The CDR3 coding sequence is TGTGCCAGCAGTACCAGCGGGACGTCTCGCGAGCAGTACTTC. This translates into CASSTSGTSREQYF.

This clonotype was observed many times. The chain has TRBV18 and TRBJ2-1; D might be TRBD2 (5 bases). This CDR3 has 14 residues. CDR1 and CDR2 from the germline V gene are KGHSH and LQKENI. The V and J ends lost 3 bases and 4 bases respectively, with 10 bases between them. The CDR3 is CASSPPDFYNEQFF. For the CDR3, the DNA is TGTGCCAGCTCACCTCCGGACTTTTACAATGAGCAGTTCTTC.

This chain links TRBV24-1 with TRBJ2-1; the D gene could be TRBD1 or TRBD2 (5 bases each). In germline, CDR1 is KGHDR, CDR2 SFDVKD. The V and J ends lost 9 bases and 7 bases respectively, with 18 bases between them. CDR3 length: 14 residues. CDR3 residues: CATSRGITGNEQFF. The CDR3 DNA is TGTGCCACCTCAAGGGGAATCACGGGGAATGAGCAGTTCTTC.

The chain joins TRBV30 to TRBJ2-5, with 8 bases fitting TRBD2. Germline V gives CDR1 GTSNPN, CDR2 SVGIG (reference sequence). The CDR3 sequence is 14 residues long. The ends lost 2 bases at V and 5 bases at J; junction bases unmatched: 7. CDR3 sequence: CAWSRGAGVETQYF. The CDR3 nucleotides read TGTGCCTGGAGTAGAGGAGCGGGAGTGGAGACCCAGTACTTC.

There are many counts of this clonotype. J is TRBJ1-1 and V is TRBV11-2; 7 bases line up with TRBD1. This CDR3 spans 13 amino acids. Germline V gene data show CDR1 as SGHAT and CDR2 as FQNNGV. The V gene end was trimmed by 6 bases and the J gene end by 1 base; junction bases not matched to a gene: 2. The CDR3 loop reads CASRGQTNTEAFF. For the CDR3, the DNA is TGTGCCAGCAGGGGACAGACGAACACTGAAGCTTTCTTT.

This clonotype showed up many times. V gene TRBV20-1 combines with J gene TRBJ2-5; perhaps TRBD2 as D (5 bases). This CDR3 contains 13 residues. Germline assignment: CDR1 DFQATT and CDR2 SNEGSKA (reference sequence). V gave up 5 bases and J gave up 1 base, with 11 bases separating them. The DNA for the CDR3 is TGCAGTGCTGCGAGCGGCGGCCAAGAGACCCAGTACTTC. This codes for CSAASGGQETQYF.

This clonotype was observed a few times. This rearrangement joins TRBV7-2 to TRBJ2-3; D is perhaps TRBD2 (7 bases). Trimming took 0 bases from V and 4 from J, leaving 11 bases between them. Germline assignment: CDR1 SGHTA and CDR2 FQGNSA. This CDR3 contains 15 residues. CDR3: CASSLAGGRADTQYF. The CDR3 bases are TGTGCCAGCAGCTTAGCGGGGGGGCGAGCAGATACGCAGTATTTT.

V gene TRBV11-2 combines with J gene TRBJ2-5, with a weak D call TRBD1 (5 bases). CDR1 is SGHAT, CDR2 FQNNGV, per germline. CDR3 length equals 14 residues. Deletions cut 7 bases from V and 7 bases from J, with 19 bases between. CDR3 bases: TGTGCCAGCAACCCCCAGACAGCTGAAGGGACCCAGTACTTC. It is translated as CASNPQTAEGTQYF.

The chain uses TRBV7-9 and TRBJ2-2, with D perhaps assigned TRBD1 or TRBD2 (5 bases each). Germline V gives CDR1 SEHNR, CDR2 FQNEAQ (reference sequence). Trimming pared 6 bases from V and 0 bases from J, leaving 5 bases between. This CDR3 comprises 13 residues. CDR3 DNA: TGTGCCAGCAGGGGACCGAACACCGGGGAGCTGTTTTTT. Amino acid sequence: CASRGPNTGELFF.

The table lists this clonotype with a few counts. The chain joins TRBV6-5 to TRBJ1-1; D not resolved. This CDR3 has 15 amino acids. Looked up from germline, CDR1 is MNHEY and CDR2 is SVGAGI. Trimming took 2 bases from V and 2 from J, leaving 12 bases between them. CDR3 sequence reads: CASSYGTAFNTEAFF. The CDR3 bases are TGTGCCAGCAGTTACGGAACAGCTTTTAACACTGAAGCTTTCTTT.

This clonotype was observed many times. The V call is TRBV3-1, the J call TRBJ1-6; no clear D. Trimming left V 4 bases short and J 8 bases short, with 15 bases between. The germline V gene has CDR1 LGHDT and CDR2 YNNKEL (reference sequence). This CDR3 is built from 15 residues. CDR3 coding DNA: TGTGCCAGCAGCCCGCTGGGCGAGGGTTATTCACCCCTCCACTTT. Translation: CASSPLGEGYSPLHF.

This clonotype appeared many times. The V gene is TRBV30, the J gene TRBJ2-7, with 7 bases fitting TRBD2. Germline CDR1 and CDR2: GTSNPN and SVGIG (reference sequence). The CDR3 has 14 amino acids. With 0 bases clipped from V and 7 bases from J, the junction kept 9 bases outside the gene matches. CDR3 region: CAWSVGRLAAEQYF. DNA for the CDR3: TGTGCCTGGAGTGTAGGTAGGCTAGCGGCAGAGCAGTACTTC.

The chain is built from TRBV3-2 and TRBJ1-1. TRBV3-2 is a known pseudogene. The CDR3 has 19 amino acids. The CDR3 spells CASSQRGWALLPMNTEAFF. CDR3 nucleotide sequence: TGTGCCAGCAGCCAAAGGGGGTGGGCCCTACTCCCCATGAACACTGAAGCTTTCTTT.

The chain has TRBV14 and TRBJ2-3, with D possibly called TRBD1 or TRBD2 (5 bases each). Germline loops: CDR1 SGHDN, CDR2 FVKESK. CDR3 length equals 14 residues. V lost 1 base and J 3 bases, leaving 8 bases between the germline ends. The CDR3 loop reads CASSQVGGTDTQYF. CDR3 nucleotides: TGTGCCAGCAGCCAAGTTGGGGGAACAGATACGCAGTATTTT.

This chain connects TRBV6-5 to TRBJ2-7; 8 bases align to TRBD2. The CDR3 loop spans 14 amino acids. With V trimmed by 5 bases and J by 0 bases, 3 bases remained unmatched. Germline CDR1 is MNHEY and CDR2 is SVGAGI. The DNA for the CDR3 is TGTGCCAGCAGTAGCGGGGGCAGCTCCTACGAGCAGTACTTC. Its protein product is CASSSGGSSYEQYF.

The genes are TRBV19 and TRBJ2-6, with D tentatively TRBD1 or TRBD2 (6 bases each). V lost 7 bases to trimming and J lost 3 bases, with 16 bases between them. The CDR3 totals 16 residues. Germline lookup yields CDR1 LNHDA and CDR2 SQIVND (reference sequence). The CDR3 coding sequence is TGTGCCAGTAAGGGGGGTTCGATGCTTGGGGCCAACGTCCTGACTTTC. It encodes CASKGGSMLGANVLTF.

This rearrangement joins TRBV29-1 to TRBJ2-1; no definite D call. The CDR3 is 15 amino acids. V was shortened by 2 bases and J by 6 bases, with 17 bases between the two germline ends. CDR1 SQVTM and CDR2 ANQGSEA come from the germline V gene. The CDR3, as DNA: TGCAGCGTTGAAAATGGCCGAACCTGGGGCAATGAGCAGTTCTTC. Translated, it gives CSVENGRTWGNEQFF.

This clonotype was found many times. This rearrangement joins TRBV24-1 to TRBJ1-5; a possible D gene is TRBD1 (5 bases). This CDR3 contains 14 residues. Germline lookup yields CDR1 KGHDR and CDR2 SFDVKD. The V gene lost 9 bases and the J gene lost 5 bases, with 16 bases spanning the gap. The CDR3 loop is CATPPGPEYQPQHF. For the CDR3, the DNA is TGTGCCACCCCCCCGGGACCGGAGTATCAGCCCCAGCATTTT.

This clonotype showed up just a few times. The chain carries TRBV5-6 and TRBJ2-7; D possibly corresponds to TRBD1 (6 bases). Germline V gene sequence: CDR1 SGHDT, CDR2 YYEEEE. The V gene lost 0 bases and the J gene lost 2 bases, with 12 bases spanning the gap. The CDR3 totals 15 residues. The CDR3 reads CASSLVSGEPYEQYF. The CDR3 DNA sequence: TGTGCCAGCAGCTTGGTTTCAGGGGAACCCTACGAGCAGTACTTC.

This clonotype has a count of ten or more. This chain connects TRBV6-2 or TRBV6-3 to TRBJ2-5, with TRBD2 matching 8 bases. This CDR3 spans 11 amino acids. Looked up from germline, CDR1 is MNHEY and CDR2 is SVGEGT. V trimming: 4 bases; J trimming: 14 bases; junction bases outside the gene matches: 6. CDR3 loop: CASSLGTSGYF. CDR3 DNA: TGTGCCAGCAGTTTGGGAACTAGCGGATACTTC.

The chain couples TRBV5-1 to TRBJ1-1, with D possibly TRBD1 on 6 matching bases. This CDR3 comprises 15 residues. CDR1 is SGHRS and CDR2 is YFSETQ in the germline V gene. V was trimmed by 7 bases and J by 2 bases, leaving 18 bases between them. As DNA, the CDR3 is TGCGCCAGCTCAGTCCGAGCGGGGGGCAACACTGAAGCTTTCTTT. Residues: CASSVRAGGNTEAFF.

A few counts support this clonotype. The rearrangement links TRBV12-3 or TRBV12-4 to TRBJ1-5; unclear D gene. The CDR3 has 13 residues. Between the trimmed V and J ends, which lost 3 bases and 2 bases, there was a span of 5 bases. CDR3 loop: CASSFLRNQPQHF. CDR3 bases: TGTGCCAGCAGTTTCCTTCGCAATCAGCCCCAGCATTTT.

The gene calls are TRBV4-1 and TRBJ2-7; 10 nucleotides agree with TRBD1. The CDR3 totals 15 residues. The germline V gene encodes CDR1 MGHRA and CDR2 YSYEKL. V was clipped by 2 bases and J by 2 bases; unmatched bases: 3. The CDR3 bases are TGCGCCAGCAGCCAATACGGACAGGGGGCCTACGAGCAGTACTTC. Amino acid sequence: CASSQYGQGAYEQYF.

The chain employs TRBV5-3 and TRBJ2-3; 7 nucleotides match TRBD2. TRBV5-3 is an open reading frame whose function is uncertain. With V trimmed by 1 base and J by 4 bases, 15 bases remained unmatched. The CDR3 is 18 amino acids. In DNA, the CDR3 is TGTGCCAGAAGCTTGTCAGGGCGGCGGGAGTGGAAGGCAGATACGCAGTATTTT. Translated, it gives CARSLSGRREWKADTQYF.

This clonotype was seen a few times. This chain joins TRBV20-1 and TRBJ1-1; a possible D gene is TRBD1 (5 bases). Germline loops: CDR1 DFQATT, CDR2 SNEGSKA (reference sequence). V lost 4 bases and J lost 2, with 14 bases in between. The CDR3 is 14 amino acids. Written as DNA, the CDR3 is TGCAGTGCTACAACGACAGTTTTAAACACTGAAGCTTTCTTT. This gives the protein CSATTTVLNTEAFF.

This clonotype was found many times. The chain recombines TRBV20-1 with TRBJ2-2, with TRBD2 matching over 8 bases. Trimming cost V 2 bases and J 4 bases; bases outside gene matches: 6. This CDR3 is 15 amino acids long. Germline-derived CDR1 and CDR2 are DFQATT and SNEGSKA (reference sequence). The CDR3 DNA is TGCAGTGCTAGACAATTAGCGGGGAGCACCGGGGAGCTGTTTTTT. Protein: CSARQLAGSTGELFF.

This chain connects TRBV7-9 to TRBJ2-5, with D possibly being TRBD2 (6 bases). V lost 5 bases and J lost 5, with 21 bases in between. The germline V gene encodes CDR1 SEHNR and CDR2 FQNEAQ (reference sequence). This CDR3 comprises 16 residues. The chain's CDR3 is CASSGTATAGQETQYF. In DNA, the CDR3 is TGTGCCAGCAGCGGAACCGCGACAGCGGGCCAGGAGACCCAGTACTTC.

The V call is TRBV20-1, the J call TRBJ2-1; D possibly corresponds to TRBD1 (6 bases). This CDR3 region has 13 residues. The germline gives CDR1 DFQATT, CDR2 SNEGSKA (reference sequence). Trimming took off 1 base at V and 4 bases at J, with 8 bases between the two ends. The CDR3 nucleotides are TGCAGTGCTAGAGTGAGGGGGTACAATGAGCAGTTCTTC. Its protein product is CSARVRGYNEQFF.

This rearrangement joins TRBV11-2 to TRBJ2-7; 7 positions agree with TRBD1. With 2 bases clipped from V and 1 base from J, the junction kept 5 bases outside the gene matches. The CDR3 sequence is 15 residues long. Germline V gene sequence: CDR1 SGHAT, CDR2 FQNNGV. This CDR3 is CASSLITGASYEQYF. In DNA, the CDR3 is TGTGCCAGCAGCTTAATTACAGGGGCGTCCTACGAGCAGTACTTC.